The 21 T cell receptor beta chains listed next were all sequenced from one sample in a study of blood T cell repertoires in COVID-19. Generated by immunoSEQ multiplex PCR, the TCRdb table keeps only in-frame clones and is missing some. The table has a few hundred thousand clones, roughly nine tenths seen once. Sequenced sample: peripheral blood. The receptors stem from a man between 35 and 55 years old with acute or convalescent COVID-19.

The chain employs TRBV5-4 and TRBJ1-2; D perhaps matches TRBD1 (5 bases). V was trimmed by 3 bases and J by 3 bases, leaving 18 bases between them. CDR3 size: 16 residues. Germline V gene lookup returns CDR1 SGHNT and CDR2 YYREEE (reference sequence). This CDR3 is CASSSPWRGVDYGYTF. CDR3 nucleotides: TGTGCCAGCAGCTCACCTTGGCGGGGGGTAGACTATGGCTACACCTTC.

This clone has a single count. The chain has TRBV3-1 (or the pseudogene TRBV3-2) and TRBJ1-2; 10 bases align to TRBD1. Looked up from germline, CDR1 is LGHDT and CDR2 is YNNKEL (reference sequence). The ends lost 3 bases at V and 4 bases at J; junction bases unmatched: 11. CDR3 length: 17 residues. CDR3 protein: CASSQKPDRGQGYGYTF. CDR3 DNA: TGTGCCAGCAGCCAGAAACCTGACAGGGGGCAGGGCTATGGCTACACCTTC.

V is TRBV6-1 and J is TRBJ2-2; tentative D call: TRBD1 (5 bases). The CDR3 is 18 residues long. Germline CDR1 is MNHNS and CDR2 is SASEGT. The V and J ends lost 3 bases and 0 bases respectively, with 17 bases between them. CDR3 sequence: CASSDRRAARSNTGELFF. The CDR3 DNA reads as TGTGCCAGCAGTGACCGCAGGGCGGCTAGGTCGAACACCGGGGAGCTGTTTTTT.

V and J are TRBV6-5 and TRBJ1-2; 8 bases map to TRBD1. V shed 6 bases, J shed 0 bases, and the junction held 3 bases outside the gene matches. CDR3 length: 14 amino acids. From germline, CDR1 is MNHEY and CDR2 SVGAGI. The CDR3 spells CASRPQGANYGYTF. CDR3 nucleotide sequence: TGTGCCAGCAGGCCACAGGGGGCTAACTATGGCTACACCTTC.

The chain has TRBV28 and TRBJ2-7; 14 positions match TRBD2. This CDR3 has 17 amino acids. Germline CDR1 and CDR2: MDHEN and SYDVKM. The V segment lost 5 bases and the J segment 3 bases; nucleotides outside the gene matches: 9. Written as DNA, the CDR3 is TGTGCCAGCAGTCCAGGGACTAGCGGGGGCCCGCGCTACGAGCAGTACTTC. It is translated as CASSPGTSGGPRYEQYF.

This clone has just one count. The chain links TRBV10-3 to TRBJ2-2, with D hard to call. V was clipped by 4 bases and J by 4 bases, with 13 bases between them. Germline V CDR1 and CDR2: ENHRY, SYGVKD. The CDR3 is 15 amino acids. CDR3 sequence (DNA): TGTGCCATCAGTGGCCCTGACACCGTCACCGGGGAGCTGTTTTTT. The encoded protein is CAISGPDTVTGELFF.

The rearrangement joins TRBV9 to TRBJ2-1, with TRBD2 identical over 9 bases. V shed 4 bases and J 4 bases; nucleotides not matched to a gene: 6. This CDR3 region has 15 residues. The germline V gene has CDR1 SGDLS and CDR2 YYNGEE. CDR3 residues: CASSFSGRGYNEQFF. The DNA of the CDR3 is TGTGCCAGCAGCTTTAGCGGGAGAGGATACAATGAGCAGTTCTTC.

This rearrangement joins TRBV7-3 to TRBJ2-3; TRBD2 matches at 15 bases. This CDR3 has 19 amino acids. Trimming removed 5 bases from V and 0 bases from J; junction bases left unmatched: 9. Germline V gene lookup returns CDR1 SGHTA and CDR2 FQGTGA. DNA of the CDR3: TGTGCCAGCAGCCAAGGAGGGACTAGCGGGAGGCGAAGCACAGATACGCAGTATTTT. Translation gives CASSQGGTSGRRSTDTQYF.

The rearrangement joins TRBV19 to TRBJ1-2; 7 bases are a match to TRBD1. CDR1 is LNHDA, CDR2 SQIVND, per germline (reference sequence). This CDR3 spans 15 amino acids. J gave up 1 base and V 4 bases, and 6 bases lay outside the gene matches. CDR3 in DNA: TGTGCCAGTAGTACAGTCAGGGGGAGTAACTATGGCTACACCTTC. Translation gives CASSTVRGSNYGYTF.

The chain has TRBV4-2 and TRBJ1-5; D may be TRBD1 (5 bases). From germline, CDR1 is LGHNA and CDR2 YNFKEQ. Trimming shortened V by 2 bases and J by 5 bases, and 7 bases separated the two germline ends. The CDR3 has 13 residues. The CDR3 loop reads CASSQIRDQPQHF. Here the CDR3 DNA reads TGTGCCAGCAGCCAAATCAGGGATCAGCCCCAGCATTTT.

The gene calls are TRBV7-2 and TRBJ2-3, with D possibly being TRBD2 (5 bases). The CDR3 sequence is 14 residues long. V shed 7 bases and J shed 0 bases, with 11 bases lying between them. The germline V gene encodes CDR1 SGHTA and CDR2 FQGNSA. CDR3 in amino acids: CASTGLSSTDTQYF. CDR3 nucleotide sequence: TGTGCCAGCACCGGACTTTCTAGCACAGATACGCAGTATTTT.

The chain is built from TRBV5-1 and TRBJ2-5; 7 bases agree with TRBD1. Losses at the gene ends were 7 bases for V and 4 bases for J; bases not matched to a gene: 10. The CDR3 totals 14 residues. Germline-derived CDR1 and CDR2 are SGHRS and YFSETQ. The CDR3: CASGIQGQGETQYF. CDR3 DNA sequence: TGCGCCAGCGGGATACAGGGGCAGGGAGAGACCCAGTACTTC.

The V and J genes are TRBV5-5 and TRBJ1-3; 7 bases match TRBD1. The CDR3 consists of 14 residues. CDR1 and CDR2 (germline): SGHKS, YYEKEE (reference sequence). J gave up 3 bases and V 4 bases, and 4 bases lay outside the gene matches. CDR3 DNA: TGTGCCAGCAGCCAACAGGGGCTTGGAAACACCATATATTTT. This codes for CASSQQGLGNTIYF.

The V call is TRBV6-5, the J call TRBJ2-1; the D is unclear. The CDR3 has 14 amino acids. Germline CDR1 is MNHEY and CDR2 is SVGAGI. V dropped 0 bases and J dropped 10 bases, with 13 bases sitting between them. In DNA form, the CDR3 reads TGTGCCAGCAGTTACTCGGCGGTAGCCCGGGAGCAGTTCTTC. Translating it yields CASSYSAVAREQFF.

The chain couples TRBV4-2 to TRBJ1-5; 7 bases are a match to TRBD1. V dropped 4 bases and J dropped 2; count of bases not matched to a gene: 5. The CDR3 contains 15 residues. Germline CDR1 reads LGHNA; CDR2 reads YNFKEQ. In DNA form, the CDR3 reads TGTGCCAGCAGCCCAGTAACAGGGGGCAATCAGCCCCAGCATTTT. The encoded protein is CASSPVTGGNQPQHF.

The chain links TRBV28 to TRBJ2-1, with D maybe TRBD1 (6 bases). This CDR3 region has 13 residues. Trimming removed 5 bases from V and 10 bases from J, with 15 bases in between. Germline V CDR1 and CDR2: MDHEN, SYDVKM. CDR3 sequence: CASSLPYREEQFF. The CDR3 DNA reads as TGTGCCAGCAGTCTTCCTTACAGGGAAGAGCAGTTCTTC.

V is TRBV5-1 and J is TRBJ2-3; tentative D call: TRBD2 (6 bases). Germline-derived CDR1 and CDR2 are SGHRS and YFSETQ. The length of the CDR3 is 16 residues. The V gene lost 4 bases and the J gene lost 5 bases, with 20 bases spanning the gap. The CDR3 region is CASSERGRGGGDTQYF. As DNA, the CDR3 is TGCGCCAGCAGCGAACGTGGGCGGGGCGGAGGAGATACGCAGTATTTT.

The chain couples TRBV28 to TRBJ2-6; TRBD1 is a possible D gene (5 bases). Germline assignment: CDR1 MDHEN and CDR2 SYDVKM. The CDR3 length is 16 residues. Deletions cut 8 bases from V and 4 bases from J, with 18 bases between. DNA of the CDR3: TGTGCCAGCTTCCCCTTAAGGGGCTCGGGGGCCAACGTCCTGACTTTC. This encodes CASFPLRGSGANVLTF.

The chain uses TRBV10-3 and TRBJ2-5; tentative D call: TRBD2 (6 bases). Trimming pared 4 bases from V and 2 bases from J, leaving 8 bases between. CDR3 length: 13 amino acids. Germline CDR1 and CDR2: ENHRY and SYGVKD. The CDR3 DNA sequence: TGTGCCATCAGTGCCCGGGAGCAAGAGACCCAGTACTTC. Its translation: CAISAREQETQYF.

This clone was recorded once. V usage is TRBV6-6 and J usage is TRBJ1-1, with TRBD1 matching 7 bases. CDR1 is MNHNY and CDR2 is SVGAGI in the germline V gene (reference sequence). Germline trimming cut 5 bases from V and 1 base from J; bases unmatched to any gene: 7. This CDR3 has 15 amino acids. CDR3 sequence (DNA): TGTGCCAGCAGTAAGGTTCAGGGGGGGAACACTGAAGCTTTCTTT. Translated: CASSKVQGGNTEAFF.

The gene calls are TRBV7-9 and TRBJ1-2; weak D call: TRBD1 (6 bases). Germline values: CDR1 SEHNR, CDR2 FQNEAQ (reference sequence). The CDR3 has 16 residues. Trimming removed 5 bases from V and 6 bases from J, with 22 bases in between. The CDR3: CASSPRTGTGNDGYTF. The DNA for the CDR3 is TGTGCCAGCAGCCCCCGGACCGGCACAGGGAATGATGGCTACACCTTC.